What follows describes a single TCR beta chain. Other DNA sequences of this sample code for an identical CDR3. Profiling relied on immunoSEQ multiplex PCR, and the TCRdb table lists in-frame clones only, not all of them. Of around 250,000 clones in the sample, around 80% were seen once. The CDR3 runs 13 residues. The germline gives CDR1 SGHVS, CDR2 FQNEAQ. The V end was cut by 1 base, the J end by 4 bases, with 7 bases between. These data originate in a study of blood T cell repertoires in COVID-19. In the study overall: Samples came from the United States, Italy and Spain, spanning acute and convalescent COVID-19.

The sequencing sample was made of peripheral blood. The receptor's source is a woman between 18 and 29 years old with acute or convalescent COVID-19. This chain joins TRBV7-8 and TRBJ1-2; D possibly corresponds to TRBD1 (5 bases). The DNA of the CDR3 is TGTGCCAGCAGCTTAGGGGGGGGCTATGGCTACACCTTC. Translation gives CASSLGGGYGYTF.